The subject of this entry is one T cell receptor beta chain. Its specificity is not known. TCRdb keeps only in-frame clones here, not all; method: immunoSEQ multiplex PCR. Among more than 60,000 clones listed, around 70% were seen once. The V segment lost 6 bases and the J segment 2 bases; nucleotides outside the gene matches: 6. The CDR3 extends over 15 amino acids. Germline V gene lookup returns CDR1 MNHEY and CDR2 SVGAGI. The data are from a study of vaccination effects on CD4 cells after COVID-19. At the level of the study: Post-vaccine samples followed the second dose by a median of 72 days.

The study's findings and limits: Just 1 of 255 vaccine-induced clones in healthy recipients was cross-reactive.

Investigators separated out CD4+ T cells once 9 to 11 days of culture had passed. The cohort was immunized with two doses of either the BNT162b2 or mRNA-1273 vaccine. Vaccinated recipients, who were negative for nucleocapsid antibodies, had no history of SARS-CoV-2 infection. The specimen was CD4+ T cells from PBMCs cultured without peptide, collected after COVID-19 vaccination. This chain uses TRBV6-5 with TRBJ2-2, with 7 bases that match TRBD1. The TCR sequence derives from a human donor who received a COVID-19 vaccine. The CDR3 DNA is TGTGCCAGCAGCTCGGGACAGCCAAACACCGGGGAGCTGTTTTTT. The encoded protein is CASSSGQPNTGELFF.